These T cell receptor beta chains were read from a single sample in a study of CD8+ T cells in alopecia areata. Here immunoSEQ multiplex PCR was the method, and the copy in TCRdb shows in-frame clones only, minus some. The repertoire holds some 130,000 clones, with about 46% as singletons. Material: CD8+ T cells sorted from blood, obtained at week 0. Source of these receptors: a human donor with alopecia areata. Each CDR3 is given with its conserved first and last residue. D genes are given only for firm matches. Some rows mark clone size as missing; the rest say once, few, many or name a class of expanded clone.

d_gene	v_gene	j_gene	abundance	CDR3nt	CDR3aa
-	TRBV29-1	TRBJ2-7	-	TGCAGCGTTGATTTAGGGCAGTCCTACGAGCAGTACTTC	CSVDLGQSYEQYF
-	TRBV6-5	TRBJ2-7	-	TGTGCCAGCGGTCGGGGTACCTACGAGCAGTACTTC	CASGRGTYEQYF
-	TRBV30	TRBJ1-2	-	TGTGCCTGGAGTGTGATGGTAGGGGAGGGCTACACCTTC	CAWSVMVGEGYTF
TRBD2	TRBV4-1	TRBJ2-3	-	TGCGCCAGCAGCCACATAAGCGGGGGCACAGATACGCAGTATTTT	CASSHISGGTDTQYF
-	TRBV23-1	TRBJ1-5	-	TGCGCCAGCGGTAAAAGGATTCGGGACATCGATAGCAATCAGCCCCAGCATTTT	CASGKRIRDIDSNQPQHF
-	TRBV7-8	TRBJ2-1	few	TGTGCCAGCAGCTTAGCTTACAATGAGCAGTTCTTC	CASSLAYNEQFF
-	TRBV7-9	TRBJ2-3	-	TGTGCCAGCAGCGATACAGGGATCGGCACAGATACGCAGTATTTT	CASSDTGIGTDTQYF
-	TRBV7-9	TRBJ2-5	few	TGTGCCAGCAGCCAGGGGACCGAAGAGACCCAGTACTTC	CASSQGTEETQYF
TRBD1	TRBV6-5	TRBJ1-1	-	TGTGCCAGCAGTTACTCCGCCGGGACAGGGCGATCTGAAGCTTTCTTT	CASSYSAGTGRSEAFF
TRBD1	TRBV19	TRBJ2-7	-	TGTGCCAGTAGAGGGACAGGGGGATCCCACGAGCAGTACTTC	CASRGTGGSHEQYF
-	TRBV29-1	TRBJ2-5	-	TGCAGCCCACTAATCGGGATCCAAGAGACCCAGTACTTC	CSPLIGIQETQYF
-	TRBV25-1	TRBJ1-6	few	TGTGCCAGCATCTCTCGGATCTCACCCCTCCACTTT	CASISRISPLHF
-	TRBV30	TRBJ1-5	-	TGTGCCTGGAGTGTACTAGGGTTGAATAGCAATCAGCCCCAGCATTTT	CAWSVLGLNSNQPQHF
-	TRBV27	TRBJ1-6	-	TGTGCCAGCAGTTTATCAAAGGGGGACTATAATTCACCCCTCCACTTT	CASSLSKGDYNSPLHF
-	TRBV6-5	TRBJ2-7	-	TGTGCCAGCAGTTACTCGGTGGGGAACGAGCAGTACTTC	CASSYSVGNEQYF
TRBD1	TRBV5-1	TRBJ1-1	-	TGCGCCAGCAGCTTGTACAGGGGTGCGGCTTTCTTT	CASSLYRGAAFF
-	TRBV2	TRBJ2-5	-	TGTGCCAGCGGGGACGGGGAGACCCAGTACTTC	CASGDGETQYF
-	TRBV5-4	TRBJ2-2	-	TGTGCCAGCAGCTCGGCAACCGGGGAGCTGTTTTTT	CASSSATGELFF
-	TRBV29-1	TRBJ1-4	-	TGCAGCGCCACCGGGGCTTACGAAAAACTGTTTTTT	CSATGAYEKLFF
-	TRBV30	TRBJ2-7	-	TGTGCCTGGAGTTCTCGGCTCGAGCAGTACTTC	CAWSSRLEQYF
-	TRBV11-2	TRBJ2-7	few	TGTGCCAGCAGCTTGGGGAACGAGCAGTACTTC	CASSLGNEQYF
TRBD2	TRBV4-1	TRBJ2-2	-	TGCGCCAGCAGCCAGCCGACTAGCGGGTTATACACCGGGGAGCTGTTTTTT	CASSQPTSGLYTGELFF
TRBD2	TRBV13	TRBJ2-3	-	TGTGCCAGCAGCGGAGGGACTAGCGGGGAAGGAGATACGCAGTATTTT	CASSGGTSGEGDTQYF